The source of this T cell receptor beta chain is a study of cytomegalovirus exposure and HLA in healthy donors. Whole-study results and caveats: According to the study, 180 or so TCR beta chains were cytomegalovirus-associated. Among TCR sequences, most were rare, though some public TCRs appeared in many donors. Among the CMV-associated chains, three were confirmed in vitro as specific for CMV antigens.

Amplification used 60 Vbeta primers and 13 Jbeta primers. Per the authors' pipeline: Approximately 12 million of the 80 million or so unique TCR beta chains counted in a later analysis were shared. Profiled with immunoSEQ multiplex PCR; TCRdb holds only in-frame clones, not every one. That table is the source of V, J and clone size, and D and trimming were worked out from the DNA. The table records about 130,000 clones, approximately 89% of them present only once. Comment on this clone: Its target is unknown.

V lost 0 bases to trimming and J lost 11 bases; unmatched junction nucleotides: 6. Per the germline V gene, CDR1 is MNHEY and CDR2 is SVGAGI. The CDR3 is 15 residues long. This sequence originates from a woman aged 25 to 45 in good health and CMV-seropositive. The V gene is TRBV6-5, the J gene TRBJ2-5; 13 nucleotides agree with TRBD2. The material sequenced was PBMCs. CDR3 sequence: CASSYSGTSGTLQYF. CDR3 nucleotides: TGTGCCAGCAGTTACTCCGGGACTAGCGGGACGTTGCAGTACTTC.